The source of this T cell receptor (beta chain) is a study of T cells in Graves' hyperthyroidism and ophthalmopathy. Aged 18 to 65, the patients had hyperthyroidism that was newly diagnosed and had lasted under 2 months. Researchers amplified the TCR beta CDR3 regions from RNA transcripts. RT-PCR in the first round (using the HTBI primer set) targeted the TCR CDR3. TCRdb re-called the multiplex PCR reads with MiXCR, one entry per CDR3 protein. The sample has about 700,000 distinct CDR3 sequences; approximately 14% are singletons. Germline CDR1 and CDR2: ENHRY and SYGVKD. The CDR3 is 16 residues long. With 7 bases removed from V and 2 bases from J, the gap between germline ends came to 18 bases.

The V and J genes are TRBV10-3 and TRBJ2-1; D is possibly TRBD2 (5 bases). This receptor was obtained from a woman between 18 and 29 years old with Graves' hyperthyroidism. Sequencing was carried out using blood. The CDR3 nucleotides read TGTGCCATCACAGAAGATGGGAGTGGAGCCTACAATGAGCAGTTCTTC. This codes for CAITEDGSGAYNEQFF.